A single sample is the source of the 5 T cell receptor beta chains below, sequenced in a study of blood T cell repertoires in COVID-19. This table comes from immunoSEQ multiplex PCR, and its TCRdb copy is limited to in-frame clones, with some not included. This table holds 30,000 to 35,000 clones, 80% to 90% found once. Sequences were obtained from peripheral blood. The source of these receptors is a man aged 45-65 years with acute or convalescent COVID-19.

The V call is TRBV7-8, the J call TRBJ1-1; the match to TRBD1 covers 7 bases. Unmatched junction bases numbered 6, after V lost 6 bases and J lost 5 bases. Germline-derived CDR1 and CDR2 are SGHVS and FQNEAQ. There are 13 residues in the CDR3. Here the CDR3 reads CASRKQGKTEAFF. Written as DNA, the CDR3 is TGTGCCAGCAGGAAACAGGGGAAGACTGAAGCTTTCTTT. The entire variable domain, with the rest obtained from reference TRBV7-8 and TRBJ1-1, is as follows: GAGVSQSPRYKVAKRGQDVALRCDPISGHVSLFWYQQALGQGPEFLTYFQNEAQLDKSGLPSDRFFAERPEGSVSTLKIQRTQQEDSAVYLCASRKQGKTEAFFGQGTRLTVV.

This clone was counted between two and nine times. V and J are TRBV18 and TRBJ1-3; possible D gene TRBD1, 5 bases. Trimming removed 6 bases at V and 3 bases at J, with 9 bases between. The CDR3 spans 13 residues. From germline, CDR1 is KGHSH and CDR2 LQKENI. CDR3 bases: TGTGCCAGCTCCCCGACAGATGGAAACACCATATATTTT. Encoded protein: CASSPTDGNTIYF.

The chain has TRBV11-2 and TRBJ1-2; possible D gene TRBD1, 5 bases. The CDR3 is made up of 17 amino acids. Germline lookup yields CDR1 SGHAT and CDR2 FQNNGV. V dropped 3 bases and J dropped 4 bases, with 21 bases sitting between them. CDR3 in DNA: TGTGCCAGCAGCTTTGGGACGCGGGGTAGGGGAACCTATGGCTACACCTTC. It encodes CASSFGTRGRGTYGYTF.

This rearrangement joins TRBV7-8 to TRBJ1-4; D unclear. The CDR3 covers 16 residues. Germline CDR1 reads SGHVS; CDR2 reads FQNEAQ. V lost 2 bases and J 3 bases, leaving 13 bases between the germline ends. The CDR3 nucleotides read TGTGCCAGCAGCTTAAACCCCCTGGGCCCTAATGAAAAACTGTTTTTT. Its protein is CASSLNPLGPNEKLFF.

This rearrangement joins TRBV14 to TRBJ1-1, with D maybe TRBD1 (5 bases). Between the trimmed V and J ends, which lost 4 bases and 1 base, there was a span of 10 bases. The CDR3 contains 14 residues. Germline-derived CDR1 and CDR2 are SGHDN and FVKESK. This CDR3 reads CASSPDTRNTEAFF. CDR3 DNA: TGTGCCAGCAGCCCGGACACGCGGAACACTGAAGCTTTCTTT.